The source of this TCR beta chain is a study of cytomegalovirus exposure and HLA in healthy donors. Whole-study context: Among the 398 donors who were genotyped, roughly 85% fell in the genetic ancestry cluster that is associated with self-reported Caucasian donors.

On this clone itself: The antigen is unknown.

Study observations and caveats: Reported results showed that the classifier diagnosed cytomegalovirus status with high specificity and sensitivity.

60 Vbeta and 13 Jbeta primers were used in PCR. This table comes from immunoSEQ multiplex PCR, and its TCRdb copy is limited to in-frame clones, with some not included. The sample has about 160,000 clones, roughly four fifths seen once. With 5 bases removed from V and 4 bases from J, the gap between germline ends came to 11 bases. This CDR3 has 13 amino acids. Germline-derived CDR1 and CDR2 are MNHEY and SVGAGI. Sequencing was carried out using PBMCs. The source is a woman younger than 35 in good health and CMV-seronegative. V gene TRBV6-5 combines with J gene TRBJ1-2; D remains ambiguous. The CDR3, as DNA: TGTGCCAGCAGTGAAGAGCCGGGCTATGGCTACACCTTC. Its protein product is CASSEEPGYGYTF.